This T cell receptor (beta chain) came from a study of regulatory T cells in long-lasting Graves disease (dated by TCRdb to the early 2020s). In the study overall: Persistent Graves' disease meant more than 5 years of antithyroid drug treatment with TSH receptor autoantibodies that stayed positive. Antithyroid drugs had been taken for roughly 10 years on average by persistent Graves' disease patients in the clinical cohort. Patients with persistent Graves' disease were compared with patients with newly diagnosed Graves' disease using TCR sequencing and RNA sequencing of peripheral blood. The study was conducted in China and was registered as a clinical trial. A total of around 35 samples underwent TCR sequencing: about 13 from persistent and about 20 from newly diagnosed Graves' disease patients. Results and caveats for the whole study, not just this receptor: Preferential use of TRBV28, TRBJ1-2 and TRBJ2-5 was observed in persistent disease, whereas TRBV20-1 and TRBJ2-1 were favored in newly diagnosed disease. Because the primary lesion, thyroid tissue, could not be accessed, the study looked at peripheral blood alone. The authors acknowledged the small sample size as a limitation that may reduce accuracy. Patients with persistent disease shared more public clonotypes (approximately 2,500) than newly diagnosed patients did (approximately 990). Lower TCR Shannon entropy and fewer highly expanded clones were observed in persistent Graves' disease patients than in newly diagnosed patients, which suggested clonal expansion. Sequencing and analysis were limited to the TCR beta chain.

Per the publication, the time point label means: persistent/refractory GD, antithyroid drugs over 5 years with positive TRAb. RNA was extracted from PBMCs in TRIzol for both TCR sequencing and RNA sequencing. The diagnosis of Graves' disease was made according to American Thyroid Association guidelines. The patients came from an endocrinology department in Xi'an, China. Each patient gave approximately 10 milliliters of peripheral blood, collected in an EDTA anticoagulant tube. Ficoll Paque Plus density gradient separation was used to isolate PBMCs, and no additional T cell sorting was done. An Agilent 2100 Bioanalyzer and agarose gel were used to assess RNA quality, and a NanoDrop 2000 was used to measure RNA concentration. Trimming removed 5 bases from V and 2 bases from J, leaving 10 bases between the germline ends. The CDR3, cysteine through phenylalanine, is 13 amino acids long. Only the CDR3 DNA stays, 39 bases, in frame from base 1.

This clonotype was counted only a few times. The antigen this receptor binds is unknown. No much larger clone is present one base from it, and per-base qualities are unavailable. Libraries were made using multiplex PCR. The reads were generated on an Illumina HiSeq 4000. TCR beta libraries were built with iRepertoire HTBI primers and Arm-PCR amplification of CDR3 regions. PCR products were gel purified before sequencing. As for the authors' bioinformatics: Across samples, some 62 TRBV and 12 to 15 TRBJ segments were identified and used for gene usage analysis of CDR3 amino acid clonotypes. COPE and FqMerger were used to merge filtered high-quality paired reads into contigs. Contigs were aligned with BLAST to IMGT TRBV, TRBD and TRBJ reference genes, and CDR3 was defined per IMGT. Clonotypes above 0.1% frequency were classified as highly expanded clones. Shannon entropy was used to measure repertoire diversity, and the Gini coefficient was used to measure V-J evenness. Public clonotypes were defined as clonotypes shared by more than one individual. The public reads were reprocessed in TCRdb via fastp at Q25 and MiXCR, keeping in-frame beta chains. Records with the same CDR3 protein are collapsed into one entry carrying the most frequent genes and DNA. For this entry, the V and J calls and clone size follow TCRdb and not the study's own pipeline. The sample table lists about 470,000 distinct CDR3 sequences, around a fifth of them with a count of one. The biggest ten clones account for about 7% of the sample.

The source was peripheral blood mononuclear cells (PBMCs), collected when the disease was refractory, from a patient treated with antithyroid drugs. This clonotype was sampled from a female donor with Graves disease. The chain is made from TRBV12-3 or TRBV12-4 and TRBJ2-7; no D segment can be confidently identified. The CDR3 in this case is CASSPQLPYEQYF. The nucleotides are TGTGCCAGCAGTCCCCAGTTACCCTACGAGCAGTACTTC.